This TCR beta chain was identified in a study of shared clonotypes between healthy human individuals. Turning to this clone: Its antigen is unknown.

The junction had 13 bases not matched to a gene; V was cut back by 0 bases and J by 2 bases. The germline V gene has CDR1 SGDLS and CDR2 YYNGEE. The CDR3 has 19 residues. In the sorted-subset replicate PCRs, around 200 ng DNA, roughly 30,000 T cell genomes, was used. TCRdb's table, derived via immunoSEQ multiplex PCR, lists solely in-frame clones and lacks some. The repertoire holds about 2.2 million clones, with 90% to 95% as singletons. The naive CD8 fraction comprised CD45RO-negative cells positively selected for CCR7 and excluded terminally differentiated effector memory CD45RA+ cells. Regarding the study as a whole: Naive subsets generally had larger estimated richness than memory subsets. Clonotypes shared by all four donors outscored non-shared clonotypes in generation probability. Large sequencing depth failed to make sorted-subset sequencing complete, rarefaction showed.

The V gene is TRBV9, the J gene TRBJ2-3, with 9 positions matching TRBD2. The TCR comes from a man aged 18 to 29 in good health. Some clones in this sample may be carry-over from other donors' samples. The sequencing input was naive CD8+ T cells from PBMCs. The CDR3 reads CASSVVPSGTLPPTDTQYF. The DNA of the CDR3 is TGTGCCAGCAGCGTAGTTCCTAGCGGGACCCTTCCCCCCACAGATACGCAGTATTTT.